The rows below give T cell receptor beta chains drawn from one sample of a study of T cell responses to AZD1222 COVID-19 vaccine. Data came from immunoSEQ multiplex PCR; TCRdb stores just in-frame clones and leaves some out. The sample consists of 95,000 to 150,000 clones, around 93% of them appearing once. The sample in question was peripheral blood, obtained on day 0 of AZD1222 vaccination. These receptors all come from an adult in good health. The CDR3 runs from the conserved cysteine through the conserved F or W. Fields, in order: CDR3 DNA, CDR3 protein, clone size, V gene, D gene, J gene. D genes are given only for firm matches. Only part of the rows carry a size: once, few, many, or a class if the clone is expanded.

DNA: TGTGCCAGCAGTCGTGAGACTTGGGATGGCTACACCTTC; CDR3: CASSRETWDGYTF; size: -; V: TRBV6-5; D: -; J: TRBJ1-2
DNA: TGTGCCAGCAGTCTGAACAGGGATTCACCCCTCCACTTT; CDR3: CASSLNRDSPLHF; size: -; V: TRBV7-3; D: -; J: TRBJ1-6
DNA: TGTGCCAGCAGTGGGTTTGGGGTGGGGGAGACCCAGTACTTC; CDR3: CASSGFGVGETQYF; size: -; V: TRBV2; D: -; J: TRBJ2-5
DNA: TGTGCCAGCAGGAGACTAGCGGGAGGAAACCCGGAGCAGTTCTTC; CDR3: CASRRLAGGNPEQFF; size: -; V: TRBV6-5; D: TRBD2; J: TRBJ2-1
DNA: TGTGCCAGCAGCAGCCGGGACGAACCCGCCGCAGCTTTCTTT; CDR3: CASSSRDEPAAAFF; size: -; V: TRBV5-4; D: -; J: TRBJ1-1
DNA: TGTGCCAGCAGCCAAGCCGGGACTAGCGTCTCCTACGAGCAGTACTTC; CDR3: CASSQAGTSVSYEQYF; size: -; V: TRBV4-2; D: TRBD2; J: TRBJ2-7
DNA: TGTGCCAGTTTCACTCTCCGGGACAAAACTGAAGCTTTCTTT; CDR3: CASFTLRDKTEAFF; size: few; V: TRBV18; D: -; J: TRBJ1-1
DNA: TGTGCCAGCTCGACATTCTACAATGAGCAGTTCTTC; CDR3: CASSTFYNEQFF; size: -; V: TRBV28; D: -; J: TRBJ2-1
DNA: TGTGCCAGCAGTGCCTTAATAGCGGGGAACGAGCAGTTCTTC; CDR3: CASSALIAGNEQFF; size: -; V: TRBV2; D: TRBD2; J: TRBJ2-1
DNA: TGCAGTGCTAGTGCCGGGACAGGGGTCGACGAGCAGTACTTC; CDR3: CSASAGTGVDEQYF; size: -; V: TRBV20-1; D: TRBD1; J: TRBJ2-7
DNA: TGTGCCAGCAATGGACAGGGGATCACTGAAGCTTTCTTT; CDR3: CASNGQGITEAFF; size: -; V: TRBV6-5; D: TRBD1; J: TRBJ1-1
DNA: TGTGCCAGCAGCTTGGTTGGACTAGCGGGAGACAATGAGCAGTTCTTC; CDR3: CASSLVGLAGDNEQFF; size: -; V: TRBV5-6; D: TRBD2; J: TRBJ2-1
DNA: TGTGCCAGCAGTGATCTTGACTCTGGGGCCAACGTCCTGACTTTC; CDR3: CASSDLDSGANVLTF; size: -; V: TRBV6-1; D: -; J: TRBJ2-6
DNA: TGCGCCAGCAGCTTGGTCGCGGGAGCCCACAATGAGCAGTTCTTC; CDR3: CASSLVAGAHNEQFF; size: -; V: TRBV5-1; D: TRBD2; J: TRBJ2-1
DNA: TGTGCCAGCAGCCTACGGGGAACGAGGGGGGTCGGGGAGCTGTTTTTT; CDR3: CASSLRGTRGVGELFF; size: -; V: TRBV11-3; D: -; J: TRBJ2-2
DNA: TGTGCCAGCAGCGTACACAGGGATCAGCCCCAGCATTTT; CDR3: CASSVHRDQPQHF; size: -; V: TRBV7-2; D: -; J: TRBJ1-5
DNA: TGTGCCAGCCGCTTGTACCCCCGAAATGAGCAGTTCTTC; CDR3: CASRLYPRNEQFF; size: -; V: TRBV12-3/TRBV12-4; D: -; J: TRBJ2-1
DNA: TGTGCCAGCAGCTTAGGTGCAGCGGGAGTTGAGCAGTTCTTC; CDR3: CASSLGAAGVEQFF; size: -; V: TRBV11-2; D: TRBD2; J: TRBJ2-1
DNA: TGTGCCAGCAGCTTCAGCGGGGTGGAGACCCAGTACTTC; CDR3: CASSFSGVETQYF; size: once; V: TRBV11-1; D: TRBD2; J: TRBJ2-5
DNA: TGTGCCAGCAGCCCAAGCGGGACCCCTAACACCGGGGAGCTGTTTTTT; CDR3: CASSPSGTPNTGELFF; size: -; V: TRBV9; D: TRBD2; J: TRBJ2-2
DNA: TGTGCCAGCAGCCAGACGGCGGCAGTTTACTACGAGCAGTACTTC; CDR3: CASSQTAAVYYEQYF; size: -; V: TRBV11-1; D: -; J: TRBJ2-7
DNA: TGTGCCAGCAGTGATCTGGGGGGACTAGCGGGAGGGCCCCTTTACCAAGAGACCCAGTACTTC; CDR3: CASSDLGGLAGGPLYQETQYF; size: -; V: TRBV2; D: TRBD2; J: TRBJ2-5
DNA: TGTGCCAGCAGCGATGAGGCCAGCGGGAAGGACAATGAGCAGTTCTTC; CDR3: CASSDEASGKDNEQFF; size: -; V: TRBV21-1; D: -; J: TRBJ2-1
DNA: TGTGCCAGCCGGGACATAAGTATTAGTGAAAAACTGTTTTTT; CDR3: CASRDISISEKLFF; size: -; V: TRBV2; D: -; J: TRBJ1-4
DNA: TGTGCCAGCAGTTACTCATGGGATACTGAAGCTTTCTTT; CDR3: CASSYSWDTEAFF; size: -; V: TRBV6-5; D: -; J: TRBJ1-1
DNA: TGTGCCAGCAGTAAAAAGGTAGTAGCTTGGGACAGGGGGCTTGGGAACACTGAAGCTTTCTTT; CDR3: CASSKKVVAWDRGLGNTEAFF; size: -; V: TRBV21-1; D: -; J: TRBJ1-1
DNA: TGTGCCACCCTGGACTTACTAGGGGATGAGCAGTTCTTC; CDR3: CATLDLLGDEQFF; size: -; V: TRBV6-5; D: -; J: TRBJ2-1
DNA: TGTGCCAGCAGCCCAATGACCCCCCGGGAGCTGTTTTTT; CDR3: CASSPMTPRELFF; size: -; V: TRBV3-1/TRBV3-2; D: -; J: TRBJ2-2
DNA: TGTGCCAGCAGTTCACCGGGGACAGGATACGAGCAGTACTTC; CDR3: CASSSPGTGYEQYF; size: -; V: TRBV6-5; D: TRBD1; J: TRBJ2-7
DNA: TGTGCCAGCAGCCAGGAGGGTGTCGGCCGAGGCTACACCTTC; CDR3: CASSQEGVGRGYTF; size: -; V: TRBV4-2; D: -; J: TRBJ1-2
DNA: TGTGCCAGCTCACCGCGACAGGGGGCGGGCGACTACGAGCAGTACTTC; CDR3: CASSPRQGAGDYEQYF; size: -; V: TRBV18; D: TRBD1; J: TRBJ2-7
DNA: TGTGCCAGCAGTTACGGCAGGGGGTTCGACGAGCAGTACTTC; CDR3: CASSYGRGFDEQYF; size: -; V: TRBV6-2/TRBV6-3; D: TRBD1; J: TRBJ2-7
DNA: TGTGCCAGTAGTATACAGGGGGTAGGCAATCAGCCCCAGCATTTT; CDR3: CASSIQGVGNQPQHF; size: once; V: TRBV19; D: TRBD1; J: TRBJ1-5
DNA: TGCGCCAGCAGCCAAGTGGGAGTAACAGGGAACACTGAAGCTTTCTTT; CDR3: CASSQVGVTGNTEAFF; size: -; V: TRBV4-1; D: -; J: TRBJ1-1
DNA: TGCGCCAGCAGCAAAAGCAGGGGCCCCAGCTCCTACGAGCAGTACTTC; CDR3: CASSKSRGPSSYEQYF; size: -; V: TRBV5-1; D: -; J: TRBJ2-7
DNA: TGTGCCAGCAGTTACTCAAGAGACCCAAACTATGGCTACACCTTC; CDR3: CASSYSRDPNYGYTF; size: -; V: TRBV6-5; D: -; J: TRBJ1-2
DNA: TGCGCCAGCAGCTTGTCTTGGGGGCGGTTTGAAAAACTGTTTTTT; CDR3: CASSLSWGRFEKLFF; size: -; V: TRBV5-1; D: -; J: TRBJ1-4
DNA: TGTGCCAGCACTGGGACAGGGGGTGGCTACACCTTC; CDR3: CASTGTGGGYTF; size: once; V: TRBV12-3/TRBV12-4; D: TRBD1; J: TRBJ1-2
DNA: TGTGCCAGCAGCTTAGTTGCTAGCGGGAGAGGGTTCTACGAGCAGTACTTC; CDR3: CASSLVASGRGFYEQYF; size: -; V: TRBV7-2; D: TRBD2; J: TRBJ2-7
DNA: TGCGCCAGCAGCTTGGAGGTTAGCGGATCCTACAATGAGCAGTTCTTC; CDR3: CASSLEVSGSYNEQFF; size: -; V: TRBV5-1; D: -; J: TRBJ2-1
DNA: TGTGCCAGCAGTTACGGGGGGGCAGGGGGAGAGACCCAGTACTTC; CDR3: CASSYGGAGGETQYF; size: -; V: TRBV6-5; D: -; J: TRBJ2-5
DNA: TGTGCCAGCAGCTTAGGACTTAACAATGAGCAGTTCTTC; CDR3: CASSLGLNNEQFF; size: -; V: TRBV11-2; D: -; J: TRBJ2-1
DNA: TGTGCCAGCAGTTGGGAGGACAGCCGAAATTCACCCCTCCACTTT; CDR3: CASSWEDSRNSPLHF; size: few; V: TRBV6-5; D: -; J: TRBJ1-6
DNA: TGTGCCAGCCGGGGGAGCTCCTACAATGAGCAGTTCTTC; CDR3: CASRGSSYNEQFF; size: -; V: TRBV7-2; D: -; J: TRBJ2-1
DNA: TGTGCCAGCAGCCTCGGGACAGGGTTCGGACTGTTTTTT; CDR3: CASSLGTGFGLFF; size: -; V: TRBV11-2; D: TRBD1; J: TRBJ1-4
DNA: TGTGCCAGCAGCGTAGGCGTAGGAAGGTCCTACACTGAAGCTTTCTTT; CDR3: CASSVGVGRSYTEAFF; size: -; V: TRBV9; D: -; J: TRBJ1-1
DNA: TGCGCCAGCAGCCTACCTACAGGGGACAGGCCACCCCTCCACTTT; CDR3: CASSLPTGDRPPLHF; size: -; V: TRBV4-1; D: TRBD1; J: TRBJ1-6
DNA: TGTGCCAGCAGCTTAACAGGGAACTCCTATAATTCACCCCTCCACTTT; CDR3: CASSLTGNSYNSPLHF; size: -; V: TRBV7-3; D: -; J: TRBJ1-6